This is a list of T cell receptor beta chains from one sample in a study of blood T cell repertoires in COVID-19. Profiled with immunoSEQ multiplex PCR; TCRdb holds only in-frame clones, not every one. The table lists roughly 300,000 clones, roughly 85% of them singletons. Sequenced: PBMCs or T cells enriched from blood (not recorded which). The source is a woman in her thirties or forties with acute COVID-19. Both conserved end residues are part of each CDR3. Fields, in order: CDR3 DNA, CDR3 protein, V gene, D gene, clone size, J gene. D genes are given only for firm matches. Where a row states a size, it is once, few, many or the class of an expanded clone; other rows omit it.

TGTGCCAGCAGTTCTAATACAGGGGAGGACAACTACGAGCAGTACTTC | CASSSNTGEDNYEQYF | TRBV6-2/TRBV6-3 | NA | NA | TRBJ2-7
TGCGCCAGCAGCCGGGCGGGGGGTGCAGGCGAAAAACTGTTTTTT | CASSRAGGAGEKLFF | TRBV5-1 | NA | NA | TRBJ1-4
TGCAGTGCTAGCGGGGGGGGCTACACCTTC | CSASGGGYTF | TRBV20-1 | NA | once | TRBJ1-2
TGTGCCAGCAGCTTAGGGAGGGACAGGGGTGAAAAACTGTTTTTT | CASSLGRDRGEKLFF | TRBV7-9 | TRBD1 | NA | TRBJ1-4
TGTGCCAGCAGGAACAGGGGGCCCTCACACCTTACTAACTATGGCTACACCTTC | CASRNRGPSHLTNYGYTF | TRBV27 | TRBD1 | NA | TRBJ1-2
TGTGCCAGCAGCAAAGCGCGGGGGGACAGATCCAATCAGCCCCAGCATTTT | CASSKARGDRSNQPQHF | TRBV21-1 | NA | NA | TRBJ1-5
TGTGCCAGTCCCGGGACAGGGACAGAACAAAAGCCCATGAACACTGAAGCTTTCTTT | CASPGTGTEQKPMNTEAFF | TRBV19 | TRBD1 | once | TRBJ1-1
TGTGCCAGCCACTTGGGGAGGGACACTGAAGCTTTCTTT | CASHLGRDTEAFF | TRBV2 | NA | NA | TRBJ1-1
TGCGCCAGCAGCCGAATACAGGGGGAGGGTGAAAAACTGTTTTTT | CASSRIQGEGEKLFF | TRBV4-3 | TRBD1 | NA | TRBJ1-4
TGTGCCAGCAGCGTAGGGGAGGCAGGGGGAACGCGTAATTCACCCCTCCACTTT | CASSVGEAGGTRNSPLHF | TRBV9 | TRBD1 | NA | TRBJ1-6
TGTGCCAGCAGTTCAGGGACAGTGAACACTGAAGCTTTCTTT | CASSSGTVNTEAFF | TRBV6-6 | TRBD1 | NA | TRBJ1-1
TGTGCCAGCAGCTTAGTGGGGGGTGTGGGCACAGATACGCAGTATTTT | CASSLVGGVGTDTQYF | TRBV7-2 | NA | NA | TRBJ2-3
TGTGCCAGCAGCAAAGGGCGAGGACAGGGTTGTGAAAAACTGTTTTTT | CASSKGRGQGCEKLFF | TRBV21-1 | NA | NA | TRBJ1-4
TGTGCCAGCTCACCATTCCGGGGGGCGTCCTACAATGAGCAGTTCTTC | CASSPFRGASYNEQFF | TRBV18 | NA | NA | TRBJ2-1
TGTGCCAGCAGTTCTCCATCTCTACAGGGGGTCCAGGATGGCTACACCTTC | CASSSPSLQGVQDGYTF | TRBV28 | TRBD1 | NA | TRBJ1-2
TGTGCCAGCAGCTTAGAAATCCGAGGTGGGACCCAGTACTTC | CASSLEIRGGTQYF | TRBV7-2 | NA | NA | TRBJ2-5
TGTGCCATCAGGACAGCGAACACTGAAGCTTTCTTT | CAIRTANTEAFF | TRBV10-3 | NA | NA | TRBJ1-1
TGTGCCACCAGCGTACAAGGACAGGGTAATTCACCCCTCCACTTT | CATSVQGQGNSPLHF | TRBV15 | TRBD1 | once | TRBJ1-6
TGTGCCAGCATCCGGGTTGGGGAGTACGGCTACACCTTC | CASIRVGEYGYTF | TRBV12-3/TRBV12-4 | NA | NA | TRBJ1-2
TGTGCCAGCAGCTTCGACAGGGTTAGCTCTGGGGCCAACGTCCTGACTTTC | CASSFDRVSSGANVLTF | TRBV14 | TRBD1 | NA | TRBJ2-6
TGTGCCAGCACCCGGGGGGGGCCCAACACTGAAGCTTTCTTT | CASTRGGPNTEAFF | TRBV7-2 | NA | NA | TRBJ1-1
TGTGCCACCGCAAGGACAGGGGGAAACTACGAGCAGTACTTC | CATARTGGNYEQYF | TRBV27 | TRBD1 | few | TRBJ2-7
TGTGCCAGCAGTACCACAGGGGCAACTAATGAAAAACTGTTTTTT | CASSTTGATNEKLFF | TRBV28 | TRBD1 | NA | TRBJ1-4
TGTGCCACCAGCTATCGGCAGGGGAACACTGAAGCTTTCTTT | CATSYRQGNTEAFF | TRBV15 | NA | NA | TRBJ1-1
TGTGCCAGCAGCCAAGCGCCGGGACAGGGGGTGGGGAATGAGCAGTTCTTC | CASSQAPGQGVGNEQFF | TRBV14 | TRBD1 | NA | TRBJ2-1
TGTGCCAGCAGCCCACGGGGGGCCCTCACAGATACGCAGTATTTT | CASSPRGALTDTQYF | TRBV3-1/TRBV3-2 | NA | NA | TRBJ2-3
TGTGCCAGCAGCCAAGAATTCTGGACAGGGGGGGTAGGTGGTATGAACACTGAAGCTTTCTTT | CASSQEFWTGGVGGMNTEAFF | TRBV14 | TRBD1 | once | TRBJ1-1
TGTGCCAGCAGCCCCTCTAGCGGGAGCAACGAGCAGTACTTC | CASSPSSGSNEQYF | TRBV5-4 | TRBD2 | NA | TRBJ2-7
TGCGCCAGCAGCCATGATGGACAGAACAATCAGCCCCAGCATTTT | CASSHDGQNNQPQHF | TRBV4-1 | NA | NA | TRBJ1-5
TGTGCCAGCAGCCTGGACTCAGGTTTAAGTTCACCCCTCCACTTT | CASSLDSGLSSPLHF | TRBV13 | NA | NA | TRBJ1-6
TGTGCCAGCAGCTTCGAAGGGGTTTGGACTGAAGCTTTCTTT | CASSFEGVWTEAFF | TRBV5-6 | NA | NA | TRBJ1-1
TGCGCCAGCAGCCAAGAGATACAGGGTTGGACTGAAGCTTTCTTT | CASSQEIQGWTEAFF | TRBV4-1 | NA | NA | TRBJ1-1
TGTGCCAGCAGCCTTAGCGGGACGAGCACAGATACGCAGTATTTT | CASSLSGTSTDTQYF | TRBV7-2 | TRBD2 | NA | TRBJ2-3
TGTGCCAGCAGCCACCAGGCCGGGACAGGGGTTGGCTACACCTTC | CASSHQAGTGVGYTF | TRBV6-2/TRBV6-3 | TRBD1 | NA | TRBJ1-2
TGCGCCAGCAGCCAAGGAGCTCTGTACCGGGGGGGCCCGGACACCGGGGAGCTGTTTTTT | CASSQGALYRGGPDTGELFF | TRBV4-3 | TRBD2 | NA | TRBJ2-2
TGCAGCGTTGAATCGTACAGCAACAATGAGCAGTTCTTC | CSVESYSNNEQFF | TRBV29-1 | NA | NA | TRBJ2-1
TGCGCCAGCAGCCAGGGGAGCTACTCTGGAAACACCATATATTTT | CASSQGSYSGNTIYF | TRBV4-1 | NA | NA | TRBJ1-3
TGTGCCAGCAGCAAAGGGGGGCGCGAGCAGTACTTC | CASSKGGREQYF | TRBV21-1 | NA | NA | TRBJ2-7
TGTGCCAGCAGCTCGACAGGGCCGAACACTGAAGCTTTCTTT | CASSSTGPNTEAFF | TRBV6-5 | TRBD1 | once | TRBJ1-1
TGTGCCAGCAGGAGAGAACAGGGGTCCTACAAGACCCAGTACTTC | CASRREQGSYKTQYF | TRBV7-2 | TRBD1 | once | TRBJ2-5
TGTGCCAGCAGCATGGGGGGATATGAGCAGTTCTTC | CASSMGGYEQFF | TRBV7-2 | NA | NA | TRBJ2-1
TGCGCCAGCAGCTTGGTTGGGGGGGAGACCCAGTACTTC | CASSLVGGETQYF | TRBV5-1 | NA | NA | TRBJ2-5
TGTGCCAGCAGCTTGGTGACCCCCGGAGGCTATGGCTACACCTTC | CASSLVTPGGYGYTF | TRBV5-4 | NA | once | TRBJ1-2
TGTGCCAGCAGCTTAGGGACAGGGGGGCGGACTGAAGCTTTCTTT | CASSLGTGGRTEAFF | TRBV7-2 | TRBD1 | NA | TRBJ1-1
TGTGCCAGCAGCCAAGGGACAGGGGCGAATCGGCCCCAGCATTTT | CASSQGTGANRPQHF | TRBV4-2 | TRBD1 | NA | TRBJ1-5
TGTGCCAGCAGCAAACAAGGACTAGCGGGAGGTAGGGGGTCCTACAATGAGCAGTTCTTC | CASSKQGLAGGRGSYNEQFF | TRBV9 | TRBD2 | NA | TRBJ2-1
TGCGCCAGCAGCCCACAAGGACAGACGAACACTGAAGCTTTCTTT | CASSPQGQTNTEAFF | TRBV5-1 | NA | NA | TRBJ1-1
TGTGCCAGCAGCTCCACACCGGGACAGGGAATGGGCTACACCTTC | CASSSTPGQGMGYTF | TRBV7-9 | TRBD1 | NA | TRBJ1-2
TGTGCCAGCAGCTTTGGGCGGGACGGGGAGACCCAGTACTTC | CASSFGRDGETQYF | TRBV7-3 | NA | NA | TRBJ2-5
TGTGCCATCCATTCAGGAGGGAGGATGGGTGAGCAGTTCTTC | CAIHSGGRMGEQFF | TRBV10-3 | NA | NA | TRBJ2-1
TGTGCCAGCAGCGGAGTTCGCACAGATACGCAGTATTTT | CASSGVRTDTQYF | TRBV9 | NA | NA | TRBJ2-3
TGTGCCAGCAGCTTAGCGCCCGTCAGGGGAACTAATGAAAAACTGTTTTTT | CASSLAPVRGTNEKLFF | TRBV7-9 | NA | few | TRBJ1-4
TGTGCCAGCAGCAACAGGGCGGGTGAGACCCAGTACTTC | CASSNRAGETQYF | TRBV3-1/TRBV3-2 | NA | NA | TRBJ2-5
TGTGCCAGCAGAGCCGGACAGTCCAACTATGGCTACACCTTC | CASRAGQSNYGYTF | TRBV2 | NA | NA | TRBJ1-2
TGCAGCGTGAGGCCGGCTCCGAGGCTGCGAGAGACCCAGTACTTC | CSVRPAPRLRETQYF | TRBV29-1 | NA | once | TRBJ2-5